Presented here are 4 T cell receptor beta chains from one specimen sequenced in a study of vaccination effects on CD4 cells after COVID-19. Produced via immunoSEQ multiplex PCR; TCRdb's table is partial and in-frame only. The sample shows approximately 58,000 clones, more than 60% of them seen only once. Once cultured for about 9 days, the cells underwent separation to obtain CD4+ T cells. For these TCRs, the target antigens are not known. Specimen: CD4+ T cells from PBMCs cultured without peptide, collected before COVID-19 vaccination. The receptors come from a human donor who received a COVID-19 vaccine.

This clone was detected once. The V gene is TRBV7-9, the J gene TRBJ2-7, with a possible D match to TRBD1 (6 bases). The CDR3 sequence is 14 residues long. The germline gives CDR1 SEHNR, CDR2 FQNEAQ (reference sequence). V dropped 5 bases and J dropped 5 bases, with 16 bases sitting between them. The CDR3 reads CASSRQAQGDEQYV. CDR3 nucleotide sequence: TGTGCCAGCAGCAGACAGGCCCAAGGGGACGAGCAGTACGTC.

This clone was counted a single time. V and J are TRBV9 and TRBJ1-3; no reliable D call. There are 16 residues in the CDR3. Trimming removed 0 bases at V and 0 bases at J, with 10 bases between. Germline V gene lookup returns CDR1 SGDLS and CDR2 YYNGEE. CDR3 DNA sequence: TGTGCCAGCAGCGTAGCTTCGGACGGCTCTGGAAACACCATATATTTT. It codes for CASSVASDGSGNTIYF.

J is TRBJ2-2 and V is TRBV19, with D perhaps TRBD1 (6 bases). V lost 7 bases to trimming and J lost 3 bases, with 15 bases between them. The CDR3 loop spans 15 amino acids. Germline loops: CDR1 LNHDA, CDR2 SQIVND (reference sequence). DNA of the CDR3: TGTGCCAGTACGATGGGGGCCACCTACACCGGGGAGCTGTTTTTT. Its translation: CASTMGATYTGELFF.

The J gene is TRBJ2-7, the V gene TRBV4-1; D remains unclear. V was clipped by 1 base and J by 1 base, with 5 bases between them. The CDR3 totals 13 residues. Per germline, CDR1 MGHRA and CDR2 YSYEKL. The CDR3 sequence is CASSQVGSYEQYV. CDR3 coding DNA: TGCGCCAGCAGCCAAGTGGGTTCCTACGAGCAGTACGTC.